This T cell receptor (beta chain) was identified in a study of blood T cell repertoires in COVID-19. Per the authors' pipeline: Amplification with reference gene primers provided the estimates of nucleated cell counts. The data were produced by immunoSEQ multiplex PCR, yet TCRdb's version contains in-frame clones alone and is incomplete. For V, J and clone size, that table is used; D and trimming come from the DNA. The sample lists roughly 500,000 clones; approximately 88% were seen once. V was clipped by 0 bases and J by 2 bases, with 7 bases between them. Germline assignment: CDR1 KGHSH and CDR2 LQKENI. The CDR3 sequence is 14 residues long. Cohorts were assigned according to the clinical history that participants reported.

The genes are TRBV18 and TRBJ1-2, with D unclear. The source of this sequence is a woman aged 40 to 50 who had recovered from COVID-19. The material sequenced was PBMCs or T cells enriched from blood (not recorded which). Here the CDR3 reads CASSPPSQNYGYTF. In nucleotides, the CDR3 is TGTGCCAGCTCACCACCATCTCAGAACTATGGCTACACCTTC.